The 24 T cell receptor beta chains below come from one sample, sequenced in a study of control samples from healthy donors and cancer patients. Using immunoSEQ multiplex PCR, the repertoire was profiled, and TCRdb retains in-frame clones only, with some absent. The table shows over 100,000 clones, with 85% to 90% occurring only once. Sequencing was carried out using blood. These receptors were obtained from a woman in her forties or fifties in good health.

The rearrangement joins TRBV5-4 to TRBJ2-2; tentatively, D is TRBD1 (6 bases). V was cut by 2 bases and J by 7 bases, with 15 bases left in between. This CDR3 contains 15 residues. Germline loops: CDR1 SGHNT, CDR2 YYREEE (reference sequence). The CDR3 loop is CASSFRWTAGGELFF. The CDR3 region has the DNA TGTGCCAGCAGCTTCCGGTGGACAGCCGGCGGGGAGCTGTTTTTT.

V and J are TRBV11-2 and TRBJ2-6, with 8 positions matching TRBD2. The CDR3 runs to 19 residues. Per germline, CDR1 SGHAT and CDR2 FQNNGV. After removal of 5 bases from V and 0 bases from J, the junction contained 12 bases not matched to a gene. This CDR3 reads CASSRRSGGPFSGANVLTF. The DNA for the CDR3 is TGTGCCAGCAGCCGAAGGAGCGGGGGACCCTTCTCTGGGGCCAACGTCCTGACTTTC.

V usage is TRBV7-2 and J usage is TRBJ2-1, with 11 bases identical to TRBD2. The CDR3 contains 16 residues. The germline CDR1 and CDR2 sequences are SGHTA and FQGNSA. Unmatched junction bases numbered 3, after V lost 5 bases and J lost 0 bases. CDR3 region: CASSGGLAGSYNEQFF. The CDR3 region has the DNA TGTGCCAGCAGCGGAGGACTAGCGGGCTCCTACAATGAGCAGTTCTTC.

Here the CDR3 reads CASSRLSGSYEQYV. In nucleotides, the CDR3 is TGTGCCAGCAGTCGGCTATCGGGAAGCTACGAGCAGTACGTC. This sequence joins TRBV6-6 and TRBJ2-7, with a weak D call TRBD2 (5 bases). Trimming left V 5 bases short and J 3 bases short, with 14 bases between. The CDR3 has 14 residues. Germline assignment: CDR1 MNHNY and CDR2 SVGAGI (reference sequence).

This chain links TRBV5-6 with TRBJ1-4, with D uncertain. CDR1 and CDR2 (germline): SGHDT, YYEEEE. The CDR3 extends over 16 amino acids. The germline V and J ends were trimmed by 0 bases and 3 bases, with 12 bases remaining between them. CDR3 nucleotides: TGTGCCAGCAGCTTGGCATTTGACGGCTCTAATGAAAAACTGTTTTTT. Protein sequence: CASSLAFDGSNEKLFF.

A remark on this clone: At one of its ends the junction is not consistent with the germline gene, which may arise from a read error. As DNA, the CDR3 is TGCGCCAGCAGCTTTGACGGGGGGCCCCTCCACTTC. This codes for CASSFDGGPLHF. The J gene is TRBJ2-5, the V gene TRBV5-1; weak D call: TRBD2 (7 bases). CDR3 size: 12 residues. CDR1 is SGHRS and CDR2 is YFSETQ in the germline V gene.

The genes are TRBV19 and TRBJ1-1; tentatively, D is TRBD1 (5 bases). The V end was cut by 9 bases, the J end by 1 base, with 15 bases between. The germline V gene has CDR1 LNHDA and CDR2 SQIVND (reference sequence). This CDR3 is built from 14 residues. CDR3: CASVQVASNTEAFF. CDR3 sequence (DNA): TGTGCCAGCGTACAGGTCGCCTCGAACACTGAAGCTTTCTTT.

The chain is built from TRBV19 and TRBJ1-5; weak D call: TRBD1 (6 bases). The CDR3 totals 16 residues. Trimming took 0 bases from V and 3 from J, leaving 12 bases between them. Germline V gene sequence: CDR1 LNHDA, CDR2 SQIVND (reference sequence). CDR3 sequence reads: CASSIDPTGYNQPQHF. CDR3 coding DNA: TGTGCCAGTAGTATAGATCCCACAGGGTACAATCAGCCCCAGCATTTT.

This sequence joins TRBV4-1 and TRBJ1-4; 7 nucleotides match TRBD1. Germline values: CDR1 MGHRA, CDR2 YSYEKL. J was trimmed by 9 bases and V by 1 base; bases with no gene match: 14. The CDR3 runs 17 residues. The CDR3 bases are TGCGCCAGCAGCCAAGGAATGACAGGGAAACAGTTGAAAAAACTGTTTTTT. As protein: CASSQGMTGKQLKKLFF.

This clone was detected once. This sequence joins TRBV29-1 and TRBJ2-3; 8 positions match TRBD2. CDR3 length equals 15 residues. V shed 7 bases, J shed 0 bases, and the junction held 9 bases outside the gene matches. Germline loops: CDR1 SQVTM, CDR2 ANQGSEA. The CDR3 loop is CSEKISGASTDTQYF. CDR3 DNA sequence: TGCAGCGAGAAGATTAGCGGGGCTAGCACAGATACGCAGTATTTT.

This chain links TRBV18 with TRBJ1-5; maybe TRBD1 (5 bases). Trimming stripped 3 bases from V and 9 bases from J, with 12 bases between. The germline V gene encodes CDR1 KGHSH and CDR2 LQKENI. The CDR3 loop spans 13 amino acids. The CDR3 sequence: CASSPAQGLPQHF. CDR3 bases: TGTGCCAGCTCACCGGCGCAGGGACTGCCCCAGCATTTT.

This chain uses TRBV19 with TRBJ1-6; 7 nucleotides match TRBD1. This CDR3 is 14 amino acids long. V lost 8 bases to trimming and J lost 6 bases; unmatched junction nucleotides: 7. CDR1 is LNHDA and CDR2 is SQIVND in the germline V gene (reference sequence). The DNA of the CDR3 is TGTGCCAGTTCGGGGGACAGTAGTAATTCACCCCTCCACTTT. It codes for CASSGDSSNSPLHF.

This chain uses TRBV6-1 with TRBJ1-1; weak D call: TRBD1 (5 bases). CDR3 length: 19 amino acids. CDR1 is MNHNS and CDR2 is SASEGT in the germline V gene. Trimming took 0 bases from V and 0 from J, leaving 20 bases between them. CDR3 protein: CASSEAGGDMTVMNTEAFF. Written as DNA, the CDR3 is TGTGCCAGCAGTGAAGCGGGGGGAGATATGACAGTTATGAACACTGAAGCTTTCTTT.

The genes are TRBV5-8 and TRBJ1-6; the D is unclear. There are 16 residues in the CDR3. Germline CDR1 and CDR2: SGHTS and YDEGEE. The V end lost 1 base, the J end lost 8 bases, and 16 bases lay between the germline ends. The CDR3 coding sequence is TGTGCCAGCAGCTTGATTAACGCAGCGGGCGATTCACCCCTCCACTTT. As protein: CASSLINAAGDSPLHF.

In nucleotides, the CDR3 is TGCAGCGTTGCCGGAGGAGGGGCAGGGGTTTCGGGGTCCCAGTACTTC. Amino acids: CSVAGGGAGVSGSQYF. J is TRBJ2-5 and V is TRBV29-1; the D gene could be TRBD1 or TRBD2 (6 bases each). The CDR3 sequence is 16 residues long. Germline CDR1 is SQVTM and CDR2 is ANQGSEA. Trimming took off 4 bases at V and 9 bases at J, with 27 bases between the two ends.

The chain recombines TRBV6-6 with TRBJ2-7, with 8 bases matching TRBD1. J was trimmed by 4 bases and V by 6 bases; bases with no gene match: 8. Germline CDR1 and CDR2: MNHNY and SVGAGI (reference sequence). This CDR3 region has 14 residues. CDR3 bases: TGTGCCAGCAGACCCGGACAGGGAAGATACGAGCAGTACTTC. Encoded protein: CASRPGQGRYEQYF.

This clone was found once. In DNA form, the CDR3 reads TGTGCCAGCAGCCCCTTTTCGGGAGGGAGCACAGATACGCAGTATTTT. It specifies CASSPFSGGSTDTQYF. The V and J genes are TRBV3-1 (or the pseudogene TRBV3-2) and TRBJ2-3; 8 bases match TRBD2. CDR3 length: 16 amino acids. V lost 4 bases and J lost 0; bases outside the gene matches: 6. Germline CDR1 LGHDT, CDR2 YNNKEL (reference sequence).

The chain carries TRBV6-6 and TRBJ1-4; no definite D call. Germline V gives CDR1 MNHNY, CDR2 SVGAGI (reference sequence). This CDR3 has 13 residues. V lost 7 bases and J 0 bases, leaving 6 bases between the germline ends. CDR3: CASIAATNEKLFF. The CDR3 region has the DNA TGTGCCAGCATAGCGGCAACTAATGAAAAACTGTTTTTT.

This chain links TRBV18 with TRBJ2-7, with D possibly matching TRBD1 (6 bases). The CDR3 loop spans 12 amino acids. V lost 6 bases and J lost 7, with 13 bases in between. The V gene's germline CDR1 is KGHSH and CDR2 LQKENI. The CDR3 loop reads CASSRVTGEQYV. The CDR3, as DNA: TGTGCCAGCTCCAGGGTGACAGGAGAGCAGTACGTC.

The gene calls are TRBV2 and TRBJ2-1; possibly TRBD2 for D (6 bases). Trimming cost V 5 bases and J 15 bases, with 17 bases left between them. In germline, CDR1 is SNHLY, CDR2 FYNNEI. The CDR3 extends over 12 amino acids. The CDR3: CASSSGTAVPFF. Written as DNA, the CDR3 is TGTGCCAGCAGTTCCGGGACTGCAGTCCCGTTCTTC.

The chain uses TRBV24-1 and TRBJ1-1; no reliable D call. Trimming shortened V by 3 bases and J by 3 bases, and 10 bases separated the two germline ends. The CDR3 covers 14 residues. Germline assignment: CDR1 KGHDR and CDR2 SFDVKD. CDR3 sequence: CATSDPFSDTEAFF. For the CDR3, the DNA is TGTGCCACCAGTGATCCCTTTTCGGACACTGAAGCTTTCTTT.

The rearrangement links TRBV13 to TRBJ2-2; no firm D call. V was cut by 4 bases and J by 0 bases, with 12 bases left in between. The CDR3 totals 16 residues. The V gene's germline CDR1 is PRHDT and CDR2 FYEKMQ (reference sequence). The CDR3, as DNA: TGTGCCAGCAGCTCGCCACCGAAGACGAACACCGGGGAGCTGTTTTTT. Protein: CASSSPPKTNTGELFF.

The rearrangement joins TRBV27 to TRBJ1-3, with 7 positions matching TRBD1. The CDR3 covers 15 residues. Germline trimming cut 0 bases from V and 7 bases from J; bases unmatched to any gene: 6. CDR1 MNHEY and CDR2 SMNVEV come from the germline V gene (reference sequence). The DNA for the CDR3 is TGTGCCAGCAGTTTATCGGGACAGTTGGTGAACACCATATATTTT. Translating it yields CASSLSGQLVNTIYF.

The CDR3 is CASRPRDGNEKLFF. The CDR3, as DNA: TGTGCCAGCAGACCCCGGGACGGAAATGAAAAACTGTTTTTT. The gene calls are TRBV6-5 and TRBJ1-4, with D tentatively TRBD1 (5 bases). V lost 6 bases to trimming and J lost 5 bases, with 13 bases between them. From germline, CDR1 is MNHEY and CDR2 SVGAGI. This CDR3 comprises 14 residues.